Each of the 10 T cell receptor beta chains below was sequenced from the same sample in a study of T cell changes during pregnancy in multiple sclerosis. Only in-frame clones appear in the TCRdb table, and some are missing; sequencing was by immunoSEQ multiplex PCR. Of about 33,000 clones in the sample, about nine tenths were seen once. This specimen was CD4+ T cells from peripheral blood mononuclear cells, taken in the third trimester of pregnancy. Every receptor here comes from a female donor in good health, enrolled as a control in a pregnancy study.

This chain joins TRBV5-1 and TRBJ2-1, with 9 positions matching TRBD2. V lost 4 bases to trimming and J lost 7 bases; unmatched junction nucleotides: 9. Germline-derived CDR1 and CDR2 are SGHRS and YFSETQ. The CDR3 has 15 amino acids. The CDR3 coding sequence is TGCGCCAGCAGCGGTAGTGGTAGCGGGAGAAATGAGCAGTTCTTC. Protein product: CASSGSGSGRNEQFF. The whole variable domain, filled in from reference TRBV5-1 and TRBJ2-1, reads KAGVTQTPRYLIKTRGQQVTLSCSPISGHRSVSWYQQTPGQGLQFLFEYFSETQRNKGNFPGRFSGRQFSNSRSEMNVSTLELGDSALYLCASSGSGSGRNEQFFGPGTRLTVL.

The rearrangement joins TRBV9 to TRBJ2-3; 9 nucleotides line up with TRBD2. The CDR3 spans 15 residues. Germline V CDR1 and CDR2: SGDLS, YYNGEE. V shed 4 bases, J shed 5 bases, and the junction held 8 bases outside the gene matches. CDR3 amino acids: CASSTLAGEGDTQYF. The DNA for the CDR3 is TGTGCCAGCAGCACCTTAGCGGGAGAGGGAGATACGCAGTATTTT.

The rearrangement uses TRBV29-1 and TRBJ2-7, with 11 bases aligning to TRBD1. Germline-derived CDR1 and CDR2 are SQVTM and ANQGSEA. The CDR3 has 15 amino acids. With 6 bases clipped from V and 0 bases from J, the junction kept 7 bases outside the gene matches. The CDR3 DNA reads as TGCAGCGTCGGACAGGGGGCGGACGGCTCCTACGAGCAGTACTTC. This translates into CSVGQGADGSYEQYF.

The chain recombines TRBV4-1 with TRBJ1-2, with 8 nucleotides matching TRBD1. The CDR3 length is 15 residues. The V gene's germline CDR1 is MGHRA and CDR2 YSYEKL. The V gene end was trimmed by 5 bases and the J gene end by 7 bases; junction bases not matched to a gene: 12. The CDR3 spells CASSKGRGQGVGYTF. Written as DNA, the CDR3 is TGCGCCAGCAGCAAAGGGAGAGGACAGGGTGTTGGCTACACCTTC.

The chain carries TRBV11-2 and TRBJ2-3, with 8 bases identical to TRBD2. V lost 1 base, J lost 3 bases, and 9 bases stayed unmatched. Per the germline V gene, CDR1 is SGHAT and CDR2 is FQNNGV. This CDR3 has 17 amino acids. The DNA of the CDR3 is TGTGCCAGCAGCTTAGGGAGCCAAGCGGGGGTTACAGATACGCAGTATTTT. Encoded protein: CASSLGSQAGVTDTQYF.

The V gene is TRBV9, the J gene TRBJ2-1; 9 nucleotides match TRBD2. Germline lookup yields CDR1 SGDLS and CDR2 YYNGEE. V gave up 5 bases and J gave up 10 bases; unmatched junction bases: 10. This CDR3 spans 14 amino acids. CDR3 in DNA: TGTGCCAGCAGAAAAGCCGCGGGAGGGGGGGAGCAGTTCTTC. This sequence encodes CASRKAAGGGEQFF.

V and J are TRBV19 and TRBJ1-1; the D is unclear. The germline gives CDR1 LNHDA, CDR2 SQIVND (reference sequence). V gave up 3 bases and J gave up 3 bases, with 14 bases separating them. This CDR3 contains 15 residues. The CDR3 nucleotides are TGTGCCAGTAGTATTCGTGGGAGCCTAGACACTGAAGCTTTCTTT. It encodes CASSIRGSLDTEAFF. Filled out from reference TRBV19 and TRBJ1-1, the complete variable domain reads DGGITQSPKYLFRKEGQNVTLSCEQNLNHDAMYWYRQDPGQGLRLIYYSQIVNDFQKGDIAEGYSVSREKKESFPLTVTSAQKNPTAFYLCASSIRGSLDTEAFFGQGTRLTVV.

The chain uses TRBV19 and TRBJ1-1; D ambiguous. The CDR3 has 13 amino acids. The germline gives CDR1 LNHDA, CDR2 SQIVND (reference sequence). V was trimmed by 6 bases and J by 6 bases, leaving 14 bases between them. CDR3 residues: CASSVEVVAEAFF. The DNA for the CDR3 is TGTGCCAGTAGCGTCGAGGTGGTCGCTGAAGCTTTCTTT.

This sequence joins TRBV9 and TRBJ2-7; 8 positions match TRBD1. Losses at the gene ends were 0 bases for V and 2 bases for J; bases not matched to a gene: 4. Germline loops: CDR1 SGDLS, CDR2 YYNGEE. The CDR3 contains 15 residues. In DNA, the CDR3 is TGTGCCAGCAGCGTAGCTGGGACAGGCACCTACGAGCAGTACTTC. Its protein product is CASSVAGTGTYEQYF.

The chain combines TRBV2 with TRBJ2-7; TRBD2 might be the D (6 bases). The CDR3 totals 12 residues. V was clipped by 8 bases and J by 6 bases, with 14 bases between them. Germline-derived CDR1 and CDR2 are SNHLY and FYNNEI. Here the CDR3 reads CASGGDSGEQYF. The CDR3 DNA sequence: TGTGCCAGCGGAGGGGATAGCGGCGAGCAGTACTTC.